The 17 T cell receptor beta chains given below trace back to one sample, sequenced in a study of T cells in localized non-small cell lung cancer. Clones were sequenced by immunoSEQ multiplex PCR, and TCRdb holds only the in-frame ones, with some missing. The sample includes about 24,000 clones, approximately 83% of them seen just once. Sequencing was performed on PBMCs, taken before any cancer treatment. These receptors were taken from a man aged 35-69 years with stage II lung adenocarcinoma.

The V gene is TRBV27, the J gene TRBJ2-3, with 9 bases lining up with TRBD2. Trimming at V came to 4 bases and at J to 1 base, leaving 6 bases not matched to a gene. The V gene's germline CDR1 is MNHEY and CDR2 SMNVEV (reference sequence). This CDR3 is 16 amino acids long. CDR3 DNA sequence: TGTGCCAGCAGTTCCCTAGCGGGACGCGGCACAGATACGCAGTATTTT. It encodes CASSSLAGRGTDTQYF.

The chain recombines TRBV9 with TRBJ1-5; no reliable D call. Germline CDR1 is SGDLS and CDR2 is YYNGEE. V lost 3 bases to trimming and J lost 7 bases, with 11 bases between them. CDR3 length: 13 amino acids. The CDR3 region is CASSASPGQPQHF. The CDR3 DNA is TGTGCCAGCAGCGCAAGTCCGGGGCAGCCCCAGCATTTT. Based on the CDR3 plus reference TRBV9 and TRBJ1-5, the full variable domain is DSGVTQTPKHLITATGQRVTLRCSPRSGDLSVYWYQQSLDQGLQFLIQYYNGEERAKGNILERFSAQQFPDLHSELNLSSLELGDSALYFCASSASPGQPQHFGDGTRLSIL.

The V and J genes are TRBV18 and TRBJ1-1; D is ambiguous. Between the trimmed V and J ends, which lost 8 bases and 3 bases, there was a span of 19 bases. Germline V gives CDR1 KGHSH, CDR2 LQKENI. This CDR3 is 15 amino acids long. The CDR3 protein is CASREILARDTEAFF. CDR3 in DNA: TGTGCCAGCCGTGAAATCTTGGCACGAGACACTGAAGCTTTCTTT.

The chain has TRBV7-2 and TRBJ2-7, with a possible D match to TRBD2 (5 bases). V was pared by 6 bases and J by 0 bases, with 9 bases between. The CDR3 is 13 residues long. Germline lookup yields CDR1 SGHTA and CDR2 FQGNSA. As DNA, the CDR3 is TGTGCCAGCAGGGGAGCTGGCTCCTACGAGCAGTACTTC. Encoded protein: CASRGAGSYEQYF.

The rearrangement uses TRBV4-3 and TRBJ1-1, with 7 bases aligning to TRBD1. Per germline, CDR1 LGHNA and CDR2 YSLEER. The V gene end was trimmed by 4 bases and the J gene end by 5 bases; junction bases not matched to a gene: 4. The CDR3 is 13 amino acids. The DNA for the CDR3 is TGCGCCAGCAGCCTGACAGGGCGGACTGAAGCTTTCTTT. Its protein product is CASSLTGRTEAFF.

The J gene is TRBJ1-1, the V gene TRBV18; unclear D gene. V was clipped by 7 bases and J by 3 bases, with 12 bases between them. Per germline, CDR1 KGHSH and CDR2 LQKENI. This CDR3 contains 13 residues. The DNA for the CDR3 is TGTGCCAGCTTGATAGGCCTGGACACTGAAGCTTTCTTT. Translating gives CASLIGLDTEAFF.

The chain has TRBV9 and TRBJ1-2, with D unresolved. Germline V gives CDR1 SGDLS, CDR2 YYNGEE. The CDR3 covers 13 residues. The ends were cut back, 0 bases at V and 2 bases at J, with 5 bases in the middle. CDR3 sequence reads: CASSVGENYGYTF. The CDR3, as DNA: TGTGCCAGCAGCGTAGGGGAGAACTATGGCTACACCTTC.

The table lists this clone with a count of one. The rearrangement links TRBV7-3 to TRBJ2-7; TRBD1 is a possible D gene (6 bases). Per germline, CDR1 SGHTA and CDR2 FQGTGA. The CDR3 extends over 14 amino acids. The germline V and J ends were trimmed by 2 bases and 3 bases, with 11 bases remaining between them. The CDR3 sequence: CASSLSGASYEQYF. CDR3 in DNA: TGTGCCAGCAGCTTATCAGGGGCTAGCTACGAGCAGTACTTC.

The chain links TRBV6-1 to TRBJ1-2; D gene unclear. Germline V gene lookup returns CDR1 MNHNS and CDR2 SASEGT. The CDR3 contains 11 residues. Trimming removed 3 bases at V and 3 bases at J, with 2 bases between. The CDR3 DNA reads TGTGCCAGCAGTGACTACTATGGCTACACCTTC. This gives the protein CASSDYYGYTF.

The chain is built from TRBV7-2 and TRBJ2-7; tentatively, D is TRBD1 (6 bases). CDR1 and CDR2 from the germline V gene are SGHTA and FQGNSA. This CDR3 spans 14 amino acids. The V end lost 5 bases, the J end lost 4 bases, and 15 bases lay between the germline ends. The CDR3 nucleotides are TGTGCCAGCAGCCGACAAGGACAGAGTTACGAGCAGTACTTC. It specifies CASSRQGQSYEQYF.

Written as DNA, the CDR3 is TGTGCCAGCAGCCCGGGACAGGGTGCTGGAAACACCATATATTTT. This encodes CASSPGQGAGNTIYF. The chain combines TRBV5-4 with TRBJ1-3, with TRBD1 matching 9 bases. The CDR3 spans 15 residues. The trim removed 4 bases at V and 2 bases at J, leaving 4 bases unmatched. CDR1 and CDR2 (germline): SGHNT, YYREEE (reference sequence).

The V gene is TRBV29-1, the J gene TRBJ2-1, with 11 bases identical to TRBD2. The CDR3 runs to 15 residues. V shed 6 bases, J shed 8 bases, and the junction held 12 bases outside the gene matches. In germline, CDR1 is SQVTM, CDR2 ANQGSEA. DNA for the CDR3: TGCAGCGTGACCGGGACTAGCGGATGGTTGGATGAGCAGTTCTTC. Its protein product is CSVTGTSGWLDEQFF.

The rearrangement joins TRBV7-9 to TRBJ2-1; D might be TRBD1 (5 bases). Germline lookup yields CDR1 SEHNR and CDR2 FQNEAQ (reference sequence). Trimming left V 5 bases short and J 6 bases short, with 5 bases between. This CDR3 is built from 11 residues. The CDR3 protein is CASSQGNEQFF. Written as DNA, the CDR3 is TGTGCCAGCAGCCAGGGCAATGAGCAGTTCTTC.

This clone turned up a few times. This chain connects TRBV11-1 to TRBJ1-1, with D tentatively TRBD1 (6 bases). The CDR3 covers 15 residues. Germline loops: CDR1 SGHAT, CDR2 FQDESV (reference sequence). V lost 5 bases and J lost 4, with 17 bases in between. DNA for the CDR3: TGTGCCAGCAGCCCCCTGATAGGGGGAGGCACTGAAGCTTTCTTT. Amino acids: CASSPLIGGGTEAFF.

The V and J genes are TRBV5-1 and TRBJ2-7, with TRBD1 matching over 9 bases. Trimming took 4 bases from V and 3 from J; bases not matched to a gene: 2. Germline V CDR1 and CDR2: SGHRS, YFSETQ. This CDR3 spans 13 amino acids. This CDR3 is CASSRTGDYEQYF. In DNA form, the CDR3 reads TGCGCCAGCAGCCGGACAGGGGACTACGAGCAGTACTTC. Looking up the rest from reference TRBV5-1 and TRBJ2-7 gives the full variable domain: KAGVTQTPRYLIKTRGQQVTLSCSPISGHRSVSWYQQTPGQGLQFLFEYFSETQRNKGNFPGRFSGRQFSNSRSEMNVSTLELGDSALYLCASSRTGDYEQYFGPGTRLTVT.

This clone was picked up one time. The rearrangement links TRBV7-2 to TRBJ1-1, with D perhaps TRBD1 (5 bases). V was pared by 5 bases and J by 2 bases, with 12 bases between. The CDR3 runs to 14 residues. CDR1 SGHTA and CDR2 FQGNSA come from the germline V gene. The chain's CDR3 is CASSPRQYNTEAFF. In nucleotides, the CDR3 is TGTGCCAGCAGCCCCCGACAGTATAACACTGAAGCTTTCTTT.

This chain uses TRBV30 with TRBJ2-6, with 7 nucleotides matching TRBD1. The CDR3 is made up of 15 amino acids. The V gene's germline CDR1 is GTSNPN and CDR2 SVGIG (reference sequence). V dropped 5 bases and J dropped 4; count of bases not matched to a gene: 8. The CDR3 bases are TGTGCCTGGGATACAGGGGTGTCGGGGGCCAACGTCCTGACTTTC. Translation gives CAWDTGVSGANVLTF.